A selection of T cell receptor beta chains follows, all from one sample in a study of blood T cells in healthy people across ages. TCRdb itself ran the 5' RACE reads through MiXCR, one entry per CDR3 protein. The sample has 2 million or so distinct CDR3 sequences, 49% seen once. Sequencing used blood. The source is a woman aged 40 to 49 in good health. The CDR3 runs from the conserved cysteine through the conserved F or W. The order of the fields is CDR3 protein, CDR3 DNA, J gene, clone size, D gene, V gene. D genes are given only for firm matches. Size is stated for part of the rows, as once, few or many counts, or as a class when the clone is expanded.

CSARTSSRNEQFF TGCAGTGCTAGAACATCTAGCCGCAATGAGCAGTTCTTC TRBJ2-1 - - TRBV20-1
CTSSSRGCTQYF TGTACCAGCAGCTCCAGGGGGTGTACGCAGTATTTT TRBJ2-3 - TRBD1 TRBV5-5
CASSTTNWGSTDTQYF TGTGCCAGCAGCACCACCAACTGGGGAAGCACAGATACGCAGTATTTT TRBJ2-3 - - TRBV11-2
CASSLQVSLRPDTQYF TGTGCCAGCAGTTTACAAGTTAGTCTAAGACCAGATACGCAGTATTTT TRBJ2-3 - - TRBV12-3/TRBV12-4
CASRTGGAGYGEQYF TGTGCCAGCAGGACTGGGGGGGCGGGGTACGGTGAGCAGTACTTC TRBJ2-7 few - TRBV25-1
CASRPARGTDTQYF TGTGCCAGCAGGCCGGCCCGGGGCACAGATACGCAGTATTTT TRBJ2-3 few - TRBV2
CSAPPTVNTEAFF TGCAGTGCACCACCGACTGTGAACACTGAAGCTTTCTTT TRBJ1-1 - - TRBV20-1
CASSRQSMNTEAFF TGCGCCAGCAGCCGGCAGAGCATGAACACTGAAGCTTTCTTT TRBJ1-1 - - TRBV4-3
CASEVREQYF TGTGCCAGCGAAGTACGGGAGCAGTACTTC TRBJ2-7 few - TRBV2
CSAIAVGLTQYF TGCAGTGCTATCGCGGTTGGGTTGACCCAGTACTTC TRBJ2-5 - - TRBV20-1
CASSKPSIDTQYF TGTGCCAGCAGCAAACCCAGCATAGATACGCAGTATTTT TRBJ2-3 - - TRBV13
CASSDIAGDAKNIQYF TGTGCCAGCAGTGATATAGCGGGGGATGCCAAAAACATTCAGTACTTC TRBJ2-4 - TRBD2 TRBV2
CASSTGWDTQYF TGTGCCAGCAGCACAGGGTGGGATACGCAGTATTTT TRBJ2-3 - - TRBV4-2
CASSFLLGGPSQTQYF TGTGCCAGCAGTTTTCTATTAGGGGGCCCGTCTCAGACCCAGTACTTC TRBJ2-5 few TRBD1 TRBV12-3/TRBV12-4
CASSPGGVRSYEQYF TGTGCCAGCAGCCCAGGGGGGGTTCGGAGCTACGAGCAGTACTTC TRBJ2-7 - - TRBV11-1
CASSDAADYGYTF TGTGCCAGCAGTGACGCAGCCGACTATGGCTACACCTTC TRBJ1-2 many - TRBV2
CATVGQAGRSYEQYF TGTGCCACCGTAGGACAGGCGGGTCGCTCCTACGAGCAGTACTTC TRBJ2-7 - TRBD1 TRBV6-5
CSAEPTGLDGYTF TGCAGTGCGGAACCGACAGGGTTGGATGGCTACACCTTC TRBJ1-2 few TRBD1 TRBV20-1
CASSEPTTSYEQYF TGTGCCAGCAGTGAACCGACAACCTCCTACGAGCAGTACTTC TRBJ2-7 few - TRBV6-5
CAISESSLAEGTQYF TGTGCCATCAGTGAGTCGAGTCTAGCGGAGGGGACCCAGTACTTC TRBJ2-5 few TRBD2 TRBV10-3
CATGDGGTGTDTQYF TGTGCCACCGGTGACGGGGGGACGGGAACAGATACGCAGTATTTT TRBJ2-3 once TRBD2 TRBV2
CASSRGGTGSDTQYF TGTGCCAGCAGTCGCGGTGGGACAGGGTCAGATACGCAGTATTTT TRBJ2-3 few TRBD1 TRBV12-3/TRBV12-4
CASSLRRGREEYF TGTGCCAGCAGTTTAAGGAGGGGGCGTGAGGAGTACTTC TRBJ2-7 - - TRBV27
CAIGGTDPSIYGYTF TGTGCCATCGGGGGGACAGATCCCAGTATCTATGGCTACACCTTC TRBJ1-2 - TRBD1 TRBV10-3
CSASPRASGGSETQYF TGCAGTGCTAGTCCCAGGGCTAGCGGGGGCTCTGAGACCCAGTACTTC TRBJ2-5 few TRBD2 TRBV20-1
CASSQTQGQGYTF TGTGCCAGCAGTCAGACGCAGGGGCAGGGGTACACCTTC TRBJ1-2 - - TRBV28
CASSKPGTVLWGVQFF TGTGCCAGCAGTAAACCCGGGACGGTTCTATGGGGTGTGCAGTTCTTC TRBJ2-1 few - TRBV27
CSVKGSGGRETQYF TGCAGCGTTAAGGGTAGCGGGGGACGGGAGACCCAGTACTTC TRBJ2-5 few TRBD2 TRBV29-1
CASSLGRRGGNEQFF TGTGCCAGCAGTTTAGGCCGCAGGGGGGGCAATGAGCAGTTCTTC TRBJ2-1 - - TRBV27
CASSVEGGGREKLFF TGTGCCAGCAGCGTAGAAGGGGGCGGGCGTGAAAAACTGTTTTTT TRBJ1-4 - TRBD1 TRBV9
CASSPRVARVAQYF TGTGCCAGCAGCCCGCGGGTTGCCCGGGTGGCGCAGTATTTT TRBJ2-3 - - TRBV11-2
CASTPGGTNYGYTF TGTGCCAGCACCCCTGGAGGCACTAACTATGGCTACACCTTC TRBJ1-2 - - TRBV28
CASSWTTTETQYF TGTGCCAGCAGTTGGACCACCACGGAGACCCAGTACTTC TRBJ2-5 few - TRBV28
CASSPRGTADSPLHF TGTGCCAGCAGTCCAAGAGGGACAGCGGATTCACCCCTCCACTTT TRBJ1-6 - TRBD1 TRBV2
CASSLSGHNEQYF TGTGCCAGCAGTTTGAGTGGTCACAATGAGCAGTACTTC TRBJ2-5 few - TRBV27
CSARDGDRINSPLHF TGCAGTGCTAGAGATGGGGACAGGATAAATTCACCCCTCCACTTT TRBJ1-6 - TRBD1 TRBV20-1
CASSKDRGPSYEQYF TGTGCCAGCAGCAAAGACAGGGGCCCATCCTACGAGCAGTACTTC TRBJ2-7 - TRBD1 TRBV7-6
CSARPAGASYEQYF TGCAGTGCTAGGCCGGCGGGGGCGAGCTACGAGCAGTACTTC TRBJ2-7 few - TRBV20-1
CASSLMRGQGGEKLFF TGTGCCAGCAGTCTAATGCGTGGACAGGGAGGCGAAAAACTGTTTTTT TRBJ1-4 once TRBD1 TRBV27
CSVSLRRTQETQYF TGCAGCGTTTCCCTCCGGCGAACCCAAGAGACCCAGTACTTC TRBJ2-5 few - TRBV29-1
CASSLVAGGMRLNTEAFF TGTGCCAGCAGCTTAGTCGCAGGGGGCATGAGGTTGAACACTGAAGCTTTCTTT TRBJ1-1 - TRBD1 TRBV7-9
CASSPGGIEQYF TGTGCCAGCAGCCCCGGGGGGATCGAGCAGTACTTC TRBJ2-7 - - TRBV21-1
CSVKGGTDTQYF TGCAGCGTTAAAGGGGGCACAGATACGCAGTATTTT TRBJ2-3 few - TRBV29-1
CSARESVGSGYTF TGCAGTGCTAGGGAATCCGTCGGTAGTGGCTACACCTTC TRBJ1-2 - - TRBV20-1
CASSEQGTSYEQYF TGTGCCAGCAGTGAACAAGGGACATCCTACGAGCAGTACTTC TRBJ2-7 - - TRBV6-1